The following is a T cell receptor beta chain sequence with its context. Only in-frame clones appear in the TCRdb table, and some are missing; sequencing was by immunoSEQ multiplex PCR. The top ten hold 3% to 4% of the sample, which has about 71,000 clones, around 90% seen once. The data are from a study of PD-L1 blockade in urothelial cancer. V trimming: 0 bases; J trimming: 8 bases; junction bases outside the gene matches: 5. Germline values: CDR1 SGHAT, CDR2 FQNNGV. The CDR3 length is 14 residues. This chain connects TRBV11-2 to TRBJ1-2; 8 nucleotides line up with TRBD1. The clonotype comes from a man in his 60s with urothelial cancer. Here the sequenced sample was PBMCs, taken around atezolizumab (anti-PD-L1) treatment. CDR3 sequence (DNA): TGTGCCAGCAGCTTAGACCAGGGGGCGCAAGGCTACACCTTC. This encodes CASSLDQGAQGYTF.